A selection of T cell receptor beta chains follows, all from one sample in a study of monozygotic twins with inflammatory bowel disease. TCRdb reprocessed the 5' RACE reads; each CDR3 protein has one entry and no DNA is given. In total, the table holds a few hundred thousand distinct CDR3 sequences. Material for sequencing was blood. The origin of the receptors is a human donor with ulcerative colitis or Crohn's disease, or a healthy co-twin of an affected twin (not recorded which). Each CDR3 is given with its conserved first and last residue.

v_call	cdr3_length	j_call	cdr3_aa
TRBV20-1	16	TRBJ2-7	CSARDQRRGGSLEQYF
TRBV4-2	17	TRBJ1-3	CASSQDTKARGGNTIYF
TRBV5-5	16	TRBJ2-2	CASSFRRSQNTGELFF
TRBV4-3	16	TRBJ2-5	CASSQEIAGGQGTQYF
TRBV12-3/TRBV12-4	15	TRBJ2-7	CASSRSTGGEDEQYF
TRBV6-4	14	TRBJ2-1	CASSDASGVGEQFF
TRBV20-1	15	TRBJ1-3	CSARDPGSSGNTIYF
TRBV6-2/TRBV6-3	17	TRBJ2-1	CASSYSITDGDYNEQFF
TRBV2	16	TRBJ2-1	CASSWLAGVNYNEQFF
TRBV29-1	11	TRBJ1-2	CSVESVGGYTF
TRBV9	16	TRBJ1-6	CASSVDRGNSNSPLHF
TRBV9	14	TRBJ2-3	CASSVQDTADTQYF
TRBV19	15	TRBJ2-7	CASSTGQGVPYEQYF
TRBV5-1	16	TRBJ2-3	CASSFGRGGLGDTQYF
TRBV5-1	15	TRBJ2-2	CASSLGLYNTGELFF
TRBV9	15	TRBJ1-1	CASSVVSVMNTEAFF
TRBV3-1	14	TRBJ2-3	CASSQGPFTDTQYF
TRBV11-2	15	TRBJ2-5	CASSSLGNPTETQYF
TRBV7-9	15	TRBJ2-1	CASSLQGGDYNEQFF
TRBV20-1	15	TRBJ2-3	CSAPDRDRGYNTQYF
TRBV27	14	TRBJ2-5	CASSRHSGAETQYF
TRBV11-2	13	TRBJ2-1	CASSLDLRGEQFF
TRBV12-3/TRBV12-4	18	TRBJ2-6	CASSRGRDRNSGANVLTF
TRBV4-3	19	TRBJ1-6	CASSPLYLLTGIQDSPLHF
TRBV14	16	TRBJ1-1	CASSQDGVAMNTEAFF
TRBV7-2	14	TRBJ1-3	CASSPTVSGNTIYF
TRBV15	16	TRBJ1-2	CATSRDRQGGNYGYTF
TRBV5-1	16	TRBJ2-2	CASSLQTVSNTGELFF
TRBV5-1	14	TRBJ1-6	CASSLPVRDSPLHF
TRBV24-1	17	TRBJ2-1	CATSDSTSQRGRNEQFF
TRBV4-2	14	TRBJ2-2	CASSHTGDTGELFF
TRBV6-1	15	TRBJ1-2	CASRPGQGPLGGYTF
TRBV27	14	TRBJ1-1	CASSSGLLNTEAFF
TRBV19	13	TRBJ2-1	CASSVLRGYEQFF
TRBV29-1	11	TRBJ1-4	CSVEQDEKLFF
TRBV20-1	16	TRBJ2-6	CSARASAGSVFNVLTF